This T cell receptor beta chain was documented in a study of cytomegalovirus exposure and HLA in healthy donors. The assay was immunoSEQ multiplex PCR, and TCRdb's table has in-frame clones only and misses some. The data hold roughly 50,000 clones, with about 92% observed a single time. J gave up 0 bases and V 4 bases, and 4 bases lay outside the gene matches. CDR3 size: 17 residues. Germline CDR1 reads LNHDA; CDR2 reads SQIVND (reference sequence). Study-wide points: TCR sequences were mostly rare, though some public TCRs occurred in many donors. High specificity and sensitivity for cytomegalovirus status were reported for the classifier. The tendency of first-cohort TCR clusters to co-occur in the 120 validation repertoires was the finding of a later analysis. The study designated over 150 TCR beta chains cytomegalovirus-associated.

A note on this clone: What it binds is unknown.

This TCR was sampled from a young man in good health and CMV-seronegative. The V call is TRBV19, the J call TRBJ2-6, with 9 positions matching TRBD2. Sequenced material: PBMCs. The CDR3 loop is CASSRYSGSSGANVLTF. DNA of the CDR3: TGTGCCAGTAGTAGGTATAGCGGGAGCTCTGGGGCCAACGTCCTGACTTTC.